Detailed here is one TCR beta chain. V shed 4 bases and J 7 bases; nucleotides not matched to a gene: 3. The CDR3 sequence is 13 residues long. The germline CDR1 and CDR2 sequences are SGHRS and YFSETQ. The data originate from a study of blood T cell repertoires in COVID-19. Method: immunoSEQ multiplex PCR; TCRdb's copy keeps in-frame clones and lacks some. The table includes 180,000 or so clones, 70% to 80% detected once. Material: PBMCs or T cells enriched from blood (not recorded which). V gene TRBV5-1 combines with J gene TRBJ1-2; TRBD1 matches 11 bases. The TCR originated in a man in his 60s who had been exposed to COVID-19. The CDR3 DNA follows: TGCGCCAGCAGCCCGGGACAGGGGGGTGGCTACACCTTC. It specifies CASSPGQGGGYTF.